This T cell receptor beta chain is drawn from a study of CD8 T cells in ankylosing spondylitis. Study findings and constraints: A motif in TCR beta, a set of several highly homologous variants, appeared characteristic of ankylosing spondylitis blood. Researchers report that disease-linked clones proved CD8+ and relatively rare in peripheral blood. Reportedly, matched ankylosing spondylitis synovial fluid was significantly enriched for disease-linked clones. Earlier literature documents some of the motif variants in reactive arthritis synovial fluid and blood.

About this clonotype: Its antigen is as yet unknown.

This CDR3 region has 16 residues. CDR1 SGHVS and CDR2 FNYEAQ come from the germline V gene. With 4 bases clipped from V and 0 bases from J, the junction kept 6 bases outside the gene matches. Construction of TCR beta libraries was performed using quantitative 5'-RACE with molecular barcodes. One entry per CDR3 protein results from TCRdb running MiXCR on the 5' RACE reads. The data hold roughly 490,000 distinct CDR3 sequences, with about 5% observed a single time. This sequence was found in a male donor with ankylosing spondylitis. Sequences were obtained from blood, either unsorted or a sorted T cell fraction (not recorded which). The gene calls are TRBV7-6 and TRBJ2-1, with 7 bases aligning to TRBD1. The CDR3 DNA reads as TGTGCCAGCAGCTCGGGACAGCTATACTCCTACAATGAGCAGTTCTTC. Amino acids: CASSSGQLYSYNEQFF. Looking up the rest from reference TRBV7-6 and TRBJ2-1 gives the full variable domain: GAGVSQSPRYKVTKRGQDVALRCDPISGHVSLYWYRQALGQGPEFLTYFNYEAQQDKSGLPNDRFSAERPEGSISTLTIQRTEQRDSAMYRCASSSGQLYSYNEQFFGPGTRLTVL.